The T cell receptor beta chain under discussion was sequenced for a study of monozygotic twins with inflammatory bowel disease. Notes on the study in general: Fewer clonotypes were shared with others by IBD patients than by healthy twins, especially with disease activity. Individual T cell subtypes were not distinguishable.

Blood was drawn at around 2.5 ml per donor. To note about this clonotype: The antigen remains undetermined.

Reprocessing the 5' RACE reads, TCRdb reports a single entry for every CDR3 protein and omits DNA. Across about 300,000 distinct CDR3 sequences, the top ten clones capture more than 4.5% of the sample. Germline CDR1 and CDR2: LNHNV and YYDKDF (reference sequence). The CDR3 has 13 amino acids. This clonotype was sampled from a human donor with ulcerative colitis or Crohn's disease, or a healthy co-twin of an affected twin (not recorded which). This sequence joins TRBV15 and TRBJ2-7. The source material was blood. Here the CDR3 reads CATSSGRFYEQYF.